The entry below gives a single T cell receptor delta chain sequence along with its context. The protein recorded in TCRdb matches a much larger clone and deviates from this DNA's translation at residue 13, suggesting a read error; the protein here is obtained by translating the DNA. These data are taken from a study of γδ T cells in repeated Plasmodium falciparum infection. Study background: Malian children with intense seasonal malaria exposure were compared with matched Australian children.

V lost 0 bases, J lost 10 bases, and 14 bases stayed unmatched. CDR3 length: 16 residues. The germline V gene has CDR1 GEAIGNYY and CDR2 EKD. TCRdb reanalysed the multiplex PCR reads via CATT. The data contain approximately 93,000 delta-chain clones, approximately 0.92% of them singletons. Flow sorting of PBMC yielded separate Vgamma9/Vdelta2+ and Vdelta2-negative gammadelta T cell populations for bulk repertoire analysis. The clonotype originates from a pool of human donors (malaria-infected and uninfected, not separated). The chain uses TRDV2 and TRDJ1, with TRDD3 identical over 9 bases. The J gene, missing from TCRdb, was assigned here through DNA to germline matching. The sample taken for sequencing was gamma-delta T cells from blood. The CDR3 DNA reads TGTGCCTGTGACACCGCCGAAGGTACTGGGGGAAAAAGACTCATCTTT. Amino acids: CACDTAEGTGGKRLIF.